This TCR beta chain stems from a study of blood T cell repertoires in COVID-19. Overall study context: Samples came from the United States, Italy and Spain, spanning acute and convalescent COVID-19. PBMCs, B-cell-depleted T cells, or T cells provided the cDNA or gDNA that made up the material.

This CDR3 has 15 residues. V was cut by 6 bases and J by 4 bases, with 18 bases left in between. Germline CDR1 reads LNHDA; CDR2 reads SQIVND (reference sequence). In the authors' workflow: The authors estimated nucleated cell counts from reference gene primer amplification. Libraries were prepared by immunoSEQ multiplex PCR; TCRdb keeps only in-frame clonotypes and omits some of them. Clonal size and the V and J genes are those of that table, whereas D and trimming came from the DNA. Of about 76,000 clones in the sample, 86% were seen once. The sequencing input was peripheral blood. This TCR came from a human donor in a cohort sampled during active COVID-19. The chain joins TRBV19 to TRBJ1-1, with a possible D match to TRBD1 (5 bases). The CDR3 nucleotides are TGTGCCAGTAGGCGTTTCGCGGTGGGGGGCACTGAAGCTTTCTTT. It translates to CASRRFAVGGTEAFF.